The rows below give T cell receptor beta chains drawn from one sample of a study of T cells after yellow fever vaccination. TCRdb redid the calling of the 5' RACE reads with MiXCR, one entry per CDR3 protein. In the table there are some 200,000 distinct CDR3 sequences, roughly 3.3% of which are singletons. The source material was CD4+ T cells sorted from PBMCs, sampled 10 days after the yellow fever booster vaccination. These receptors all come from a man aged 18 to 35 who received the YFV17D yellow fever vaccine. The CDR3 runs from the conserved cysteine through the conserved F or W. The D gene is left open where the match is weak. A row's size may be missing; if present it is once, few, many or a size class.

V	J	D	size	CDR3	DNA
TRBV7-2	TRBJ2-3	TRBD2	-	CASSRTGTTNTDTQYF	TGTGCCAGCAGCCGAACCGGGACTACCAACACAGATACGCAGTATTTT
TRBV29-1	TRBJ1-1	TRBD1	-	CSVCRQGVGICTEAFF	TGCAGCGTTTGCAGACAGGGGGTCGGGATTTGCACTGAAGCTTTCTTT
TRBV3-1	TRBJ1-2	TRBD1	many	CASSPAGGGNYGYTF	TGTGCCAGCAGCCCAGCAGGGGGAGGCAACTATGGCTACACCTTC
TRBV25-1	TRBJ1-6	-	-	CASSGGVSPLHF	TGTGCCAGCAGTGGAGGGGTATCACCCCTCCACTTT
TRBV3-1	TRBJ1-1	-	few	CASSWGRRDTEAFF	TGTGCCAGCAGCTGGGGACGAAGGGACACTGAAGCTTTCTTT
TRBV6-2/TRBV6-3	TRBJ2-3	-	many	CASSHGGTDTQYF	TGTGCCAGCAGCCACGGGGGCACAGATACGCAGTATTTT
TRBV2	TRBJ2-5	TRBD2	many	CASSAFPPPGGDQETQYF	TGTGCCAGCAGTGCATTCCCCCCGCCTGGGGGGGACCAAGAGACCCAGTACTTC
TRBV7-9	TRBJ1-2	-	few	CASSLEGLANYGYTF	TGTGCCAGCAGCTTAGAAGGATTAGCTAACTATGGCTACACCTTC
TRBV15	TRBJ2-5	TRBD2	-	CATSRGEPGLAGLETQYF	TGTGCCACCAGCAGAGGGGAACCGGGACTAGCGGGGTTAGAGACCCAGTACTTC
TRBV4-1	TRBJ2-5	-	many	CASSQDASGTGFGTQYF	TGCGCCAGCAGCCAAGATGCCTCCGGGACGGGATTCGGGACCCAGTACTTC
TRBV29-1	TRBJ2-1	-	many	CSVGQSNEQFF	TGCAGCGTTGGGCAGTCTAATGAGCAGTTCTTC
TRBV5-1	TRBJ2-3	TRBD2	many	CASKLAGGFTDTQYF	TGCGCCAGCAAATTAGCGGGGGGGTTCACAGATACGCAGTATTTT
TRBV19	TRBJ1-1	-	-	CASGGRREAFF	TGTGCCAGTGGTGGACGGCGGGAAGCTTTCTTT
TRBV4-2	TRBJ2-5	-	few	CASSQGGLEAETQYF	TGTGCCAGCAGCCAAGGTGGGTTGGAGGCAGAGACCCAGTACTTC
TRBV7-2	TRBJ1-2	-	few	CASSLGPGRRGYTF	TGTGCCAGCAGCTTAGGTCCGGGGAGGAGGGGCTACACCTTC
TRBV7-3	TRBJ2-7	-	-	CASRESGTRGGEQYF	TGTGCCAGCAGGGAGTCTGGGACGAGAGGCGGAGAGCAGTACTTC
TRBV4-3	TRBJ2-7	TRBD1	many	CASSLGTAYEQYF	TGCGCCAGCAGCCTGGGGACAGCCTACGAGCAGTACTTC
TRBV29-1	TRBJ2-1	TRBD2	many	CSVESQSGGPGNEQFF	TGCAGCGTTGAATCCCAGAGCGGGGGCCCAGGCAATGAGCAGTTCTTC